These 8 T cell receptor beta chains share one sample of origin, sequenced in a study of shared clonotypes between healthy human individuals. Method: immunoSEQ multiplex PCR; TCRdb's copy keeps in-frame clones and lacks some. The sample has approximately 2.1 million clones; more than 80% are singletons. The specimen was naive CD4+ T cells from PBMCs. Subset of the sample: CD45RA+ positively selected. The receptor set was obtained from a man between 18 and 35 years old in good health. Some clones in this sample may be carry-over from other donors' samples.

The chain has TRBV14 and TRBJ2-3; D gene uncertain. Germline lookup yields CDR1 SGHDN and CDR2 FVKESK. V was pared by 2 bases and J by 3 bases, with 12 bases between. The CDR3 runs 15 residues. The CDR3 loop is CASSQLALRTDTQYF. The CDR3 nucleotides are TGTGCCAGCAGCCAATTGGCACTCAGAACAGATACGCAGTATTTT.

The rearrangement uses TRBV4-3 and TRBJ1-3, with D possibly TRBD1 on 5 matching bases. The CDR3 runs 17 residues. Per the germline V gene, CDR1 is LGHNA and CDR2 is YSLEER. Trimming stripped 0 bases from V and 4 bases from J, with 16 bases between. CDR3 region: CASSQDPGMMAGNTIYF. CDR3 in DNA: TGCGCCAGCAGCCAAGATCCAGGGATGATGGCAGGAAACACCATATATTTT.

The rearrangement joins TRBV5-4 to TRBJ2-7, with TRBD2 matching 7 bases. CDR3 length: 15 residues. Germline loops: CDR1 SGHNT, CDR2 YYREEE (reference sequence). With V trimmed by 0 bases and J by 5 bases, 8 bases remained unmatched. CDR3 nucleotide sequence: TGTGCCAGCAGCTTGGCAGTAGCGGGCGTCAACGAGCAGTACTTC. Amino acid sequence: CASSLAVAGVNEQYF.

DNA of the CDR3: TGCGCCAGCAGCACCCGACTAGCGCTTGGGGAGACCCAGTACTTC. Its protein is CASSTRLALGETQYF. The chain combines TRBV4-3 with TRBJ2-5, with 8 bases that match TRBD2. The CDR3 loop spans 15 amino acids. The V and J ends lost 5 bases and 5 bases, in that order; junction bases with no gene match: 10. Germline V lookup: CDR1 LGHNA, CDR2 YSLEER.

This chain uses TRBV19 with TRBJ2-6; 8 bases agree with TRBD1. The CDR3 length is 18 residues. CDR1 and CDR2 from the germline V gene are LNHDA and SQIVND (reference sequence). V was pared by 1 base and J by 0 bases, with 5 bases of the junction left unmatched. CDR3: CASSIGGRGRSGANVLTF. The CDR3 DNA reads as TGTGCCAGTAGTATAGGTGGCAGGGGGCGCTCTGGGGCCAACGTCCTGACTTTC.

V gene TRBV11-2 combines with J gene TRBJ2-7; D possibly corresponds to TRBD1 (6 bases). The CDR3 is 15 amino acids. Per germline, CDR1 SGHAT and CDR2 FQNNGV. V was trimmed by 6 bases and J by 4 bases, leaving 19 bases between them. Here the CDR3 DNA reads TGTGCCAGCAGTACCAGTTCTGGGGGCAATTACGAGCAGTACTTC. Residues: CASSTSSGGNYEQYF.

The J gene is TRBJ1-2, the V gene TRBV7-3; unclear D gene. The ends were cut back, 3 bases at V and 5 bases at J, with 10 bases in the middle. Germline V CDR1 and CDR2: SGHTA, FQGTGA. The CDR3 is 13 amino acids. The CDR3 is CASSFLKGYGYTF. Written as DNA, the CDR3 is TGTGCCAGCAGCTTTTTAAAGGGTTATGGCTACACCTTC.

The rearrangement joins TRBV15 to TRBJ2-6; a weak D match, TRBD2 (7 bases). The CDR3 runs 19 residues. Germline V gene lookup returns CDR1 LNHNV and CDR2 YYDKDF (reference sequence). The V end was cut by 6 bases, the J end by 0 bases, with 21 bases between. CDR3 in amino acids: CATRVGGDTYNSGANVLTF. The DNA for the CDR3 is TGTGCCACCAGGGTAGGGGGGGACACGTACAACTCTGGGGCCAACGTCCTGACTTTC.